One and the same sample provided the 5 T cell receptor beta chains below, sequenced in a study of cytomegalovirus exposure and HLA in healthy donors. PCR was performed using 60 Vbeta and 13 Jbeta primers. Here immunoSEQ multiplex PCR was the method, and the copy in TCRdb shows in-frame clones only, minus some. The data hold roughly 130,000 clones, with around 8.5% observed a single time. Material for sequencing was PBMCs. These TCRs come from a man aged 35 to 55 in good health and CMV-seronegative.

Note on this clone: Sequence at one end of the junction differs from germline and may be a read error. This chain joins TRBV29-1 and TRBJ2-3; the D gene is possibly TRBD2 (6 bases). This CDR3 spans 12 amino acids. The germline gives CDR1 SQVTM, CDR2 ANQGSEA. The chain's CDR3 is CSVEGRDSSLCF. CDR3 nucleotides: TGCAGCGTTGAAGGGCGGGACTCCTCACTATGTTTT.

This rearrangement joins TRBV19 to TRBJ1-2; D is ambiguous. V was trimmed by 2 bases and J by 1 base, leaving 11 bases between them. The CDR3 is 15 amino acids. CDR1 LNHDA and CDR2 SQIVND come from the germline V gene (reference sequence). The CDR3 coding sequence is TGTGCCAGTAGTATACCTCAATCGGGTAACTATGGCTACACCTTC. It encodes CASSIPQSGNYGYTF. The full variable domain, completed using reference TRBV19 and TRBJ1-2, is DGGITQSPKYLFRKEGQNVTLSCEQNLNHDAMYWYRQDPGQGLRLIYYSQIVNDFQKGDIAEGYSVSREKKESFPLTVTSAQKNPTAFYLCASSIPQSGNYGYTFGSGTRLTVV.

V is TRBV19 and J is TRBJ2-1, with 13 bases aligning to TRBD2. V shed 5 bases and J 2 bases; nucleotides not matched to a gene: 6. Looked up from germline, CDR1 is LNHDA and CDR2 is SQIVND (reference sequence). The CDR3 runs 17 residues. The CDR3 sequence is CASSSLGLAGAYNEQFF. The DNA of the CDR3 is TGTGCCAGTAGTTCCCTAGGACTAGCGGGGGCCTACAATGAGCAGTTCTTC.

The rearrangement joins TRBV18 to TRBJ1-5; 11 nucleotides align to TRBD1. There are 14 residues in the CDR3. Losses at the gene ends were 6 bases for V and 5 bases for J; bases not matched to a gene: 3. Germline V gene lookup returns CDR1 KGHSH and CDR2 LQKENI. DNA of the CDR3: TGTGCCAGCTCCCGGGACAGGGGGGATCAGCCCCAGCATTTT. It codes for CASSRDRGDQPQHF.

The gene calls are TRBV6-1 and TRBJ2-7; perhaps TRBD2 as D (6 bases). Trimming removed 1 base at V and 4 bases at J, with 11 bases between. The CDR3 contains 14 residues. Germline assignment: CDR1 MNHNS and CDR2 SASEGT. CDR3 coding DNA: TGTGCCAGCAGTGAAGGGGGGGTAAGGTACGAGCAGTACTTC. Encoded protein: CASSEGGVRYEQYF.